This entry describes one T cell receptor beta chain. The sample originates from a study of blood T cell repertoires in COVID-19. Study as a whole: Acute and convalescent COVID-19 specimens originated in the United States, Italy and Spain. T cells, B-cell-depleted T cells, or PBMCs supplied cDNA or gDNA.

Original analysis: Reference gene primer amplification yielded estimated nucleated cell counts. TCRdb keeps only in-frame clones here, not all; method: immunoSEQ multiplex PCR. The DNA gave D and trimming, while V, J and clone size come from that table. The sample contains approximately 58,000 clones, roughly 90% of which appear only once. The sequencing input was peripheral blood. The sequence was collected from a human donor in a cohort sampled during active COVID-19.

The CDR3 sequence is CASSYIILQTGGQETQYF. Written as DNA, the CDR3 is TGTGCCAGCAGTTACATTATCCTCCAAACAGGGGGCCAAGAGACCCAGTACTTC. The chain joins TRBV6-2 or TRBV6-3 to TRBJ2-5, with 8 bases fitting TRBD1. The CDR3 has 18 residues. With 2 bases clipped from V and 1 base from J, the junction kept 12 bases outside the gene matches. Germline CDR1 and CDR2: MNHEY and SVGEGT.